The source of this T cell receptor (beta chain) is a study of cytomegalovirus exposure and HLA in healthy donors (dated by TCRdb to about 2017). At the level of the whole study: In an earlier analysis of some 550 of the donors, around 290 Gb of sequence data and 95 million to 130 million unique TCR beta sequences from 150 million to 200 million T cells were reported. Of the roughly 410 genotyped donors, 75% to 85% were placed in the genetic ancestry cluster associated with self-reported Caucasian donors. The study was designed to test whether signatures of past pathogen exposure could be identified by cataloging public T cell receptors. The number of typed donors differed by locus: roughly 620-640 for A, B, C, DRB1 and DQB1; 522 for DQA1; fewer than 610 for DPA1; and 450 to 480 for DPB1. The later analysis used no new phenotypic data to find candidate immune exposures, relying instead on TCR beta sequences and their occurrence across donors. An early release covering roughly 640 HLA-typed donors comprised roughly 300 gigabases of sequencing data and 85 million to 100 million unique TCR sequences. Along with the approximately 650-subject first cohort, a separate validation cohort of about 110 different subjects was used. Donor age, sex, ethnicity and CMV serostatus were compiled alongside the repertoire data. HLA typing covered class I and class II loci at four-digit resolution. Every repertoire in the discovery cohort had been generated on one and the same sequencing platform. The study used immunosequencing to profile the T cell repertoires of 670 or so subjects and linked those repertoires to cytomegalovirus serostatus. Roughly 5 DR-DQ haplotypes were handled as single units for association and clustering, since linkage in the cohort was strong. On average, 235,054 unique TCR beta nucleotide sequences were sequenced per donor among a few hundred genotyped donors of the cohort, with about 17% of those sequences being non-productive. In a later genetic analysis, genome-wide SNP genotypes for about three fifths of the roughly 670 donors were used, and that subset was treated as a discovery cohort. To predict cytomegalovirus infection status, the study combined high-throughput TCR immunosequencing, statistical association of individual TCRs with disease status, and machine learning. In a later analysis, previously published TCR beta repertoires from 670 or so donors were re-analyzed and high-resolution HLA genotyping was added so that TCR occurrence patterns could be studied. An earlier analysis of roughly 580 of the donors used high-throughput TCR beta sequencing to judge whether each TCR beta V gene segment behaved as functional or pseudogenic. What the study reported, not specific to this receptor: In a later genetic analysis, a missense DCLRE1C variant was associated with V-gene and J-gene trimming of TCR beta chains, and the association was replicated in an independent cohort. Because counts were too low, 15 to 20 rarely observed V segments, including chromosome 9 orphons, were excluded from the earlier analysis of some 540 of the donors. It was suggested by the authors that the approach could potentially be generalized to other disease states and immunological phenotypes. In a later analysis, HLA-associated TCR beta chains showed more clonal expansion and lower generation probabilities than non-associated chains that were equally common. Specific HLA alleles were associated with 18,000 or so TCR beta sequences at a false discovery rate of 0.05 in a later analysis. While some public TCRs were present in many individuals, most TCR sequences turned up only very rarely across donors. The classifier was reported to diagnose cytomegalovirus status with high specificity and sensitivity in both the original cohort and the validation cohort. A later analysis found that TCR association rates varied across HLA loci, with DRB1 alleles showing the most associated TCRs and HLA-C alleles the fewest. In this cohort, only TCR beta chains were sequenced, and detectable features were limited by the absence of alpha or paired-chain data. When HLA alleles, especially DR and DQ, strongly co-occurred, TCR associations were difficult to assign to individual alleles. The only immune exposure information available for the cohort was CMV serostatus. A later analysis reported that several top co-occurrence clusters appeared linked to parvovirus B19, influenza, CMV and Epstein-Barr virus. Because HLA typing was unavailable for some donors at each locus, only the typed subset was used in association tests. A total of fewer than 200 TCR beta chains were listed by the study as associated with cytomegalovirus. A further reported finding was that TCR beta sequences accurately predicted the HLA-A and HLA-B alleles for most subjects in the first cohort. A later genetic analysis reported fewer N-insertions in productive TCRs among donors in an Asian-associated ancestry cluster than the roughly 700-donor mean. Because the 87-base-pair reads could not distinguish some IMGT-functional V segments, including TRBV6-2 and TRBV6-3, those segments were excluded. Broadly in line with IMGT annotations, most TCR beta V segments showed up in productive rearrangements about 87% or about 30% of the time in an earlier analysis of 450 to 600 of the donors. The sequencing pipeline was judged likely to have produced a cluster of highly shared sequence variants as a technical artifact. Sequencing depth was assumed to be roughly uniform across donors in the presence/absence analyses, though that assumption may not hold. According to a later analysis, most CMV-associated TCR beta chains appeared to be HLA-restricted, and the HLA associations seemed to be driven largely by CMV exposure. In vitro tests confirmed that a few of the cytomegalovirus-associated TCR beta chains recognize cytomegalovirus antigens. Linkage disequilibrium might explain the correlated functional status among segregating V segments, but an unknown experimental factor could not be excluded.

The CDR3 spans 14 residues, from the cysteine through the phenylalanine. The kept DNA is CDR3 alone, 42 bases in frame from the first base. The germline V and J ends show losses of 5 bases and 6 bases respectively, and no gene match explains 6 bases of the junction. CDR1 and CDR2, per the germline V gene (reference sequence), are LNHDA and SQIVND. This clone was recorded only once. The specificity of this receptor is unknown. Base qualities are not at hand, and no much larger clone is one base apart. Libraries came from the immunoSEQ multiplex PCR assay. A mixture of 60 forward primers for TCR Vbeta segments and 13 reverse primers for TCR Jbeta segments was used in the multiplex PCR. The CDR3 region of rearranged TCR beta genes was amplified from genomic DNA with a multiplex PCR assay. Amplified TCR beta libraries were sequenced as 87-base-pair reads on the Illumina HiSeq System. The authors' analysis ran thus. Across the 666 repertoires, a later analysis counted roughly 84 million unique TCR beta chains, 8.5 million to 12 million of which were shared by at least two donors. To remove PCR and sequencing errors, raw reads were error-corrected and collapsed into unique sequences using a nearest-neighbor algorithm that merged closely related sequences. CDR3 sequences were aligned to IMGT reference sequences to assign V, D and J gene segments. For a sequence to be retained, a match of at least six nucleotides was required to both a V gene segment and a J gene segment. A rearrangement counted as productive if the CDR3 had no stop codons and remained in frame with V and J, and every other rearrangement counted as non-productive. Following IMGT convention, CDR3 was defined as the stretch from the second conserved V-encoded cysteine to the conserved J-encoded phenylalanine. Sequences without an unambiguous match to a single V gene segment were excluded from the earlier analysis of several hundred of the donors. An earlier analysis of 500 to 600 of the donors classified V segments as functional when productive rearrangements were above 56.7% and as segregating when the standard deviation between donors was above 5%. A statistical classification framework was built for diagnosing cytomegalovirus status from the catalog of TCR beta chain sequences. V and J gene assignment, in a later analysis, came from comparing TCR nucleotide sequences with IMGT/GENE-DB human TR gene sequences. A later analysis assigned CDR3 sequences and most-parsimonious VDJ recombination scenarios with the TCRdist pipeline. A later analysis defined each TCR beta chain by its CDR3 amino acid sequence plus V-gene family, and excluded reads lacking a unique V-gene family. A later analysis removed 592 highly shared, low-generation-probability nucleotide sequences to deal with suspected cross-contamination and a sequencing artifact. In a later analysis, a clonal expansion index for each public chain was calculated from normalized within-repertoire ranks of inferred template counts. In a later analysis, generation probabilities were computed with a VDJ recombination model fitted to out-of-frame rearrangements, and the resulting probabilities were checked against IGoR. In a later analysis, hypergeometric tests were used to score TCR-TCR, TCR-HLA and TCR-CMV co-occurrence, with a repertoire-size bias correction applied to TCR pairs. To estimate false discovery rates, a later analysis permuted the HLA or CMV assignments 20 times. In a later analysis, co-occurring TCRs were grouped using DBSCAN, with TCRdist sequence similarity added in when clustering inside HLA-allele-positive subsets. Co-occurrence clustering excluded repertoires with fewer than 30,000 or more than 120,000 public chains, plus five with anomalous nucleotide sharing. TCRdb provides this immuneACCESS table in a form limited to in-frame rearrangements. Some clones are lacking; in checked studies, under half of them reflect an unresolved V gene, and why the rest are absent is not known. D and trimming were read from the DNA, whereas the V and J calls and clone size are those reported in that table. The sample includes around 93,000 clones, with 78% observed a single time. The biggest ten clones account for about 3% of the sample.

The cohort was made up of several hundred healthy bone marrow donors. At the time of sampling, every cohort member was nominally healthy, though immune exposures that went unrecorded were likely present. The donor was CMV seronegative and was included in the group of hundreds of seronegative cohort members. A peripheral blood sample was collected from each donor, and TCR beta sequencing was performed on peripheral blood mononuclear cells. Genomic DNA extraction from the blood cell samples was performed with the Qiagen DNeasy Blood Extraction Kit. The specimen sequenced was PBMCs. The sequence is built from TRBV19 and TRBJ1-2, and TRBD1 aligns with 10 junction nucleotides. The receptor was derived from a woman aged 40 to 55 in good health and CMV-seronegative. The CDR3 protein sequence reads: CASSPPTGGNGYTF. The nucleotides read TGTGCCAGTAGTCCACCGACAGGGGGCAATGGCTACACCTTC.